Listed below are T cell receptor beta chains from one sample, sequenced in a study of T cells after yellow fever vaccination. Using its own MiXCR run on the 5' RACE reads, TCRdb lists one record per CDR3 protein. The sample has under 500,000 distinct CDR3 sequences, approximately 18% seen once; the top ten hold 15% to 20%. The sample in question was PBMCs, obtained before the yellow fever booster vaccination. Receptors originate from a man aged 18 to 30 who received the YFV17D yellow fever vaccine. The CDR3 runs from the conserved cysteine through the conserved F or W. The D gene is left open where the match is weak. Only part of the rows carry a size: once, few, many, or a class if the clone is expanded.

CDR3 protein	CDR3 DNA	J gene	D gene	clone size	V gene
CASSVAPTGGMETQYF	TGTGCCAGCAGCGTGGCCCCGACAGGGGGCATGGAGACCCAGTACTTC	TRBJ2-5	TRBD1	-	TRBV9
CASSYYPGQGYYEQYF	TGTGCCAGCAGTTATTACCCGGGACAGGGGTACTACGAGCAGTACTTC	TRBJ2-7	TRBD1	-	TRBV6-2/TRBV6-3
CSAADRVGYNEQFF	TGCAGTGCTGCGGACAGGGTGGGCTACAATGAGCAGTTCTTC	TRBJ2-1	TRBD1	-	TRBV20-1
CASSLARTGVSNEKLFF	TGTGCCAGCAGCTTAGCGCGGACAGGCGTATCTAATGAAAAACTGTTTTTT	TRBJ1-4	TRBD1	few	TRBV7-9
CASSRSSGWSSGELFF	TGTGCCAGCAGTCGTAGTTCGGGATGGAGTTCCGGGGAGCTGTTTTTT	TRBJ2-2	-	few	TRBV6-5
CASSQMGDTEAFF	TGTGCCAGCAGCCAGATGGGAGACACTGAAGCTTTCTTT	TRBJ1-1	-	few	TRBV5-6
CASSTSTAQPQHF	TGTGCCAGCAGCACTTCGACAGCTCAGCCCCAGCATTTT	TRBJ1-5	-	-	TRBV9
CASSLTGQNEQFF	TGTGCCAGCAGCTTGACAGGGCAAAATGAGCAGTTCTTC	TRBJ2-1	TRBD1	-	TRBV11-3
CSARGSTPLNTEAFF	TGCAGTGCTAGAGGAAGTACACCCTTGAACACTGAAGCTTTCTTT	TRBJ1-1	-	-	TRBV20-1
CASNKRGGNTDTQYF	TGTGCCAGCAACAAGAGAGGGGGGAACACAGATACGCAGTATTTT	TRBJ2-3	-	many	TRBV7-9
CSGSRGGANEQFF	TGCAGTGGGTCGCGGGGGGGTGCGAATGAGCAGTTCTTC	TRBJ2-1	TRBD2	-	TRBV20-1